This T cell receptor beta chain was sequenced in a study of metastatic and nonmetastatic thyroid tumors (dated by TCRdb to about 2020). A note on the overall study: Repertoires were compared across peripheral blood and tumor or nodule tissue samples from malignant and benign thyroid patients.

Library construction relied on PCR. Instrument used: Illumina HiSeq 4000. High-throughput sequencing was used to profile the TCR beta-chain CDR3 region of every patient. Regarding the original processing steps: Drawing on CDR3 differences between clinicopathological groups, the researchers built a classifier meant to tell apart patients with distant-metastatic papillary thyroid cancer. The Shannon index was used to assess repertoire diversity, and the Morisita-Horn index was used to assess tumor-blood repertoire similarity. TCRdb itself trimmed the public reads at Q25 with fastp, ran MiXCR and retained productive beta chains. The V and J calls, along with clone size, are taken from TCRdb and not from the paper's own processing. A total of about 38,000 clones appear in this sample, 40% to 55% of them only once. Of the sample, approximately 25% falls within the top ten clones. Including the terminal cysteine and phenylalanine, the CDR3 comprises 13 residues. Of the read, only the CDR3 DNA is kept; its 39 bases are in frame from base 1. Looking up the germline V gene (reference sequence) yields CDR1 DFQATT and CDR2 SNEGSKA. Trimmed from V: 0 bases; trimmed from J: 4 bases; junction bases lacking a gene match: 2.

Points on this clone: What this receptor recognizes is not known. Per-nucleotide qualities are absent, and no much larger clonotype sits a single base away.

What the work shows at the level of the full study, not this receptor alone: TCR beta diversity was reported as significantly higher in malignant tumors than in benign nodules, in both blood and tumor samples.

Before undergoing thyroid surgery, none of the patients had been given any kind of treatment. The study retrospectively analysed patient clinical samples collected from about 2012 to 2019 using T-cell receptor beta sequencing. The source of this sequence is a male donor with papillary thyroid cancer or a benign thyroid nodule (not recorded which). Some clones in this sample may be carry-over from other donors' samples. Material for sequencing was tumor tissue. The receptor chain draws on TRBV20-1 and TRBJ1-2; TRBD1 lines up with 7 middle nucleotides. The CDR3 in this case is CSARDTGAYGYTF. The nucleotide sequence is given as TGCAGTGCTAGAGATACAGGGGCCTATGGCTACACCTTC.